The rows below give T cell receptor beta chains drawn from one sample of a study of blood T cells in healthy people across ages. A single record per CDR3 protein comes from TCRdb applying MiXCR to the 5' RACE reads. Of around 1,100,000 distinct CDR3 sequences listed, 35% to 40% were seen once; the top ten hold about an eighth. The source material was blood. The receptors come from a man between 18 and 35 years old in good health. Each CDR3 is given with its conserved first and last residue. The D gene is left open where the match is weak. Part of the rows lack a size; the others show once, few, many or a class for expanded clones.

>NA|TRBV29-1|many|TRBJ2-7
CSVSVTRTYEQYF
TGCAGCGTTTCGGTCACGAGAACTTACGAGCAGTACTTC
>NA|TRBV20-1|NA|TRBJ1-5
CSARGVCSCVSNQPQHF
TGCAGTGCTAGAGGGGTGTGTTCGTGTGTTAGCAATCAGCCCCAGCATTTT
>NA|TRBV9|NA|TRBJ2-5
CASSQVGEETQYF
TGTGCCAGCAGCCAGGTGGGGGAAGAGACCCAGTACTTC
>NA|TRBV10-2|few|TRBJ2-3
CASSERGAQDTQYF
TGCGCCAGCAGTGAAAGGGGGGCCCAAGATACGCAGTATTTT
>TRBD2|TRBV5-1|NA|TRBJ2-2
CASSLDGTSVGELFF
TGCGCCAGCAGCTTGGACGGGACTAGCGTTGGGGAGCTGTTTTTT
>TRBD2|TRBV7-2|NA|TRBJ2-5
CASTVLSGGTQYF
TGTGCCAGCACCGTCTTATCGGGGGGGACCCAGTACTTC
>NA|TRBV6-4|once|TRBJ2-2
CASRERPATGELFF
TGTGCCAGCAGAGAACGACCCGCCACCGGGGAGCTGTTTTTT
>NA|TRBV5-1|NA|TRBJ2-7
CASSLLQGTYNEQYF
TGCGCCAGCAGCTTGCTACAGGGGACTTACAATGAGCAGTACTTC
>NA|TRBV5-1|NA|TRBJ2-1
CASSRPGPSNEQFF
TGCGCCAGCAGCCGACCGGGACCAAGCAATGAGCAGTTCTTC
>NA|TRBV20-1|NA|TRBJ1-2
CSARITDRIYGYTF
TGCAGTGCTAGAATCACAGATCGGATCTATGGCTACACCTTC
>NA|TRBV9|NA|TRBJ2-5
CASSVANPGSSSYNEQYF
TGTGCCAGCAGCGTAGCTAACCCAGGTTCAAGCTCCTACAATGAGCAGTACTTC
>NA|TRBV9|NA|TRBJ2-7
CASSVGPNPYEQYF
TGTGCCAGCAGCGTAGGACCGAATCCCTACGAGCAGTACTTC
>NA|TRBV6-5|NA|TRBJ2-3
CASTSPGTQYF
TGTGCCAGCACCTCCCCCGGTACGCAGTATTTT
>TRBD2|TRBV29-1|few|TRBJ2-7
CSAKLAGIYNEQYF
TGCAGCGCCAAACTAGCGGGGATCTACAATGAGCAGTACTTC
>NA|TRBV7-2|NA|TRBJ1-2
CASSYSTEAYGYTF
TGTGCCAGCAGCTACTCGACAGAAGCCTATGGCTACACCTTC
>NA|TRBV20-1|few|TRBJ1-5
CSARVPNQPQHF
TGCAGTGCGCGGGTCCCGAATCAGCCCCAGCATTTT
>TRBD1|TRBV12-3/TRBV12-4|NA|TRBJ2-7
CASSAGTGSSYEQYF
TGTGCCAGCAGTGCCGGGACAGGTTCCTCCTACGAGCAGTACTTC
>TRBD1|TRBV10-3|NA|TRBJ2-7
CAISESGQGQYEQYF
TGTGCCATCAGTGAGTCAGGACAGGGACAATACGAGCAGTACTTC
>NA|TRBV20-1|few|TRBJ2-1
CSAAKGSLVRYNEQFF
TGCAGTGCCGCCAAGGGTTCCCTGGTGAGATACAATGAGCAGTTCTTC
>NA|TRBV7-2|few|TRBJ1-1
CASSLEPSRTEAFF
TGTGCCAGCAGCTTAGAACCCTCGAGGACTGAAGCTTTCTTT
>NA|TRBV7-2|many|TRBJ2-3
CASSLGRASTDTQYF
TGTGCCAGCAGCTTAGGCAGGGCTAGCACAGATACGCAGTATTTT
>TRBD1|TRBV4-3|NA|TRBJ2-7
CASMTLPFRDRGSYEQYF
TGCGCCAGCATGACGCTCCCTTTCCGGGACAGGGGATCCTACGAGCAGTACTTC
>NA|TRBV29-1|NA|TRBJ1-1
CSVDFSNAQAFF
TGCAGCGTTGATTTTAGTAACGCTCAAGCTTTCTTT
>NA|TRBV7-9|few|TRBJ1-1
CASSPGPKYKNTEAFF
TGTGCCAGCAGCCCCGGGCCGAAATACAAAAACACTGAAGCTTTCTTT
>TRBD1|TRBV4-1|few|TRBJ1-4
CASSQDTMTGGEKLFF
TGCGCCAGCAGCCAAGATACAATGACAGGGGGCGAAAAACTGTTTTTT
>TRBD1|TRBV6-2/TRBV6-3|NA|TRBJ1-2
CASSYRTGIGYGYTF
TGTGCCAGCAGTTACCGGACAGGGATCGGCTATGGCTACACCTTC
>TRBD1|TRBV5-6|many|TRBJ2-1
CASSFGTDYNEQFF
TGTGCCAGCAGCTTTGGGACAGACTACAATGAGCAGTTCTTC